These 3 T cell receptor beta chains were all obtained from the same sample, sequenced in a study of identical twins. TCRdb re-called the 5' RACE reads through MiXCR, storing one row per CDR3 protein. Among about 530,000 distinct CDR3 sequences listed, roughly 15% were seen once. These records were also assigned to another study, of yellow fever vaccine responses in identical twins.

Specimen: CD4+ T cells sorted from blood. Receptors were obtained from a woman under 30 in good health.

This clonotype came up many times. This chain connects TRBV10-3 to TRBJ2-3; the match to TRBD2 covers 9 bases. V trimming: 6 bases; J trimming: 5 bases; junction bases outside the gene matches: 21. CDR1 is ENHRY and CDR2 is SYGVKD in the germline V gene. The length of the CDR3 is 19 residues. The chain's CDR3 is CAIRPGLAPDTYTLDTQYF. The CDR3 DNA reads TGTGCCATCAGACCGGGACTAGCTCCCGATACCTACACTTTAGATACGCAGTATTTT.

This clonotype was seen only a few times. CDR3 in amino acids: CASSPGSRTSGRPRLNEQFF. In DNA, the CDR3 is TGCGCCAGCAGCCCCGGTTCAAGGACTAGCGGGAGACCCCGGTTGAATGAGCAGTTCTTC. The chain recombines TRBV5-1 with TRBJ2-1, with 13 bases aligning to TRBD2. Germline V gene lookup returns CDR1 SGHRS and CDR2 YFSETQ. There are 20 residues in the CDR3. The V segment lost 4 bases and the J segment 7 bases; nucleotides outside the gene matches: 20.

V usage is TRBV2 and J usage is TRBJ1-1; D is possibly TRBD1 (6 bases). Germline assignment: CDR1 SNHLY and CDR2 FYNNEI. V lost 6 bases and J 0 bases, leaving 14 bases between the germline ends. This CDR3 comprises 15 residues. The CDR3 nucleotides read TGTGCCAGCAGGGGTAGGGGGGGATTGAACACTGAAGCTTTCTTT. Translation gives CASRGRGGLNTEAFF.